The clone carrying this T cell receptor (beta chain) was counted many times. What it recognizes is unknown. CDR1 and CDR2 (germline): MGHDK, SYGVNS. The CDR3 is made up of 13 amino acids. The V and J ends lost 4 bases and 6 bases respectively, with 11 bases between them. The record originates from a study of T cells in Graves' hyperthyroidism and ophthalmopathy. About the study: Before any treatment, at initial diagnosis, peripheral blood was collected.

There were TCR beta CDR3 regions amplified from RNA transcripts. TCR CDR3 underwent first-round RT-PCR with the HTBI primer set. TCRdb reanalysed the multiplex PCR reads using MiXCR and keeps one entry per CDR3 protein. The data contain 250,000 or so distinct CDR3 sequences, roughly 15% of them singletons. Study results and limitations: Stable hyperthyroidism was told apart from ophthalmopathy by a model built on 13 V-J features.

Sequencing input: blood. The clonotype comes from a woman aged 45 to 65 with Graves' hyperthyroidism that later progressed to Graves' ophthalmopathy. J is TRBJ2-3 and V is TRBV25-1, with D perhaps matching TRBD2 (5 bases). The CDR3 region has the DNA TGTGCCAGCAGTGCATACGGGGTGGATACGCAGTATTTT. Protein product: CASSAYGVDTQYF.